The next 22 T cell receptor beta chains were all read from a single sample in a study of blood T cell repertoires in COVID-19 (dated by TCRdb to the early 2020s). Library creation used the immunoSEQ multiplex PCR assay. In its TCRdb copy, this immuneACCESS table keeps in-frame sequences only and misses some clones. Where compared with another copy, unresolved V genes explain less than half of these, and the others have no known cause. Here the sample has about 85,000 clones; around 90% occur a single time. Roughly 5% of the sample rests with the top ten. Source material: peripheral blood. These receptors all come from a man in his sixties with acute or convalescent COVID-19.

The rearrangement uses TRBV10-3 and TRBJ2-7; D is possibly TRBD2 (7 bases). Germline loops: CDR1 ENHRY, CDR2 SYGVKD. V was trimmed by 4 bases and J by 0 bases, leaving 10 bases between them. This CDR3 contains 14 residues. This CDR3 is CAISGGGSSYEQYF. DNA for the CDR3: TGTGCCATCAGTGGCGGGGGCAGCTCCTACGAGCAGTACTTC.

This chain uses TRBV9 with TRBJ2-5, with 11 bases lining up with TRBD2. V gave up 0 bases and J gave up 4 bases; unmatched junction bases: 8. The length of the CDR3 is 17 residues. From germline, CDR1 is SGDLS and CDR2 YYNGEE. This CDR3 reads CASSVGRASGGIETQYF. In nucleotides, the CDR3 is TGTGCCAGCAGCGTAGGGCGGGCTAGCGGGGGGATAGAGACCCAGTACTTC.

This chain connects TRBV5-5 to TRBJ2-1; 7 bases are a match to TRBD2. Per the germline V gene, CDR1 is SGHKS and CDR2 is YYEKEE (reference sequence). V lost 0 bases and J lost 9; bases outside the gene matches: 9. The CDR3 length is 15 residues. CDR3 DNA sequence: TGTGCCAGCAGCTTGGGGCCGACTAGCCATGTTGAGCAGTTCTTC. Residues: CASSLGPTSHVEQFF.

This clone was detected only once. J is TRBJ1-6 and V is TRBV4-3; D gene unclear. Germline lookup yields CDR1 LGHNA and CDR2 YSLEER. Deletions cut 1 base from V and 3 bases from J, with 10 bases between. The CDR3 has 16 residues. CDR3 DNA: TGCGCCAGCAGCCAAGTGTTATCGGGCTATAATTCACCCCTCCACTTT. This sequence encodes CASSQVLSGYNSPLHF.

The chain has TRBV7-9 and TRBJ1-4; 9 positions match TRBD1. This CDR3 comprises 14 residues. Per the germline V gene, CDR1 is SEHNR and CDR2 is FQNEAQ (reference sequence). The V and J ends lost 4 bases and 8 bases, in that order; junction bases with no gene match: 5. DNA of the CDR3: TGTGCCAGCAGCTCGGGACAGGGAGACGAAAAACTGTTTTTT. It yields the protein CASSSGQGDEKLFF.

V usage is TRBV6-5 and J usage is TRBJ2-7; no clear D gene. Per germline, CDR1 MNHEY and CDR2 SVGAGI. V lost 8 bases, J lost 4 bases, and 12 bases lay in between. There are 12 residues in the CDR3. In DNA form, the CDR3 reads TGTGCCAGCTCCCCTGGGCAGTACGAGCAGTACTTC. Protein sequence: CASSPGQYEQYF.

V is TRBV9 and J is TRBJ1-5; D unclear. Per the germline V gene, CDR1 is SGDLS and CDR2 is YYNGEE. V lost 0 bases and J lost 4, with 8 bases in between. The CDR3 spans 14 residues. The CDR3: CASSVDPGNQPQHF. The CDR3 bases are TGTGCCAGCAGCGTAGATCCCGGGAATCAGCCCCAGCATTTT.

The J gene is TRBJ2-5, the V gene TRBV3-1 (or the pseudogene TRBV3-2), with 8 positions matching TRBD2. CDR3 length: 13 residues. J gave up 5 bases and V 8 bases, and 7 bases lay outside the gene matches. Germline CDR1 and CDR2: LGHDT and YNNKEL (reference sequence). The CDR3 sequence: CASAHRGGETQYF. In DNA form, the CDR3 reads TGTGCCAGCGCACACCGGGGGGGGGAGACCCAGTACTTC.

This clone has only a few counts. The J gene is TRBJ1-2, the V gene TRBV5-5, with a weak D call TRBD1 (5 bases). Germline CDR1 SGHKS, CDR2 YYEKEE (reference sequence). The CDR3 runs to 13 residues. V dropped 0 bases and J dropped 8 bases, with 11 bases sitting between them. The CDR3: CASSLDGTWGYTF. CDR3 nucleotides: TGTGCCAGCAGCTTGGATGGGACTTGGGGCTACACCTTC.

In nucleotides, the CDR3 is TGCGCCAGCAGTCAACTAGCGGGGGGCTCCTACGAGCAGTACTTC. Protein sequence: CASSQLAGGSYEQYF. This chain joins TRBV4-1 and TRBJ2-7, with 12 nucleotides matching TRBD2. The CDR3 spans 15 residues. The V gene's germline CDR1 is MGHRA and CDR2 YSYEKL. Germline trimming cut 6 bases from V and 0 bases from J; bases unmatched to any gene: 3.

This rearrangement joins TRBV4-3 to TRBJ1-1, with TRBD1 as a possible D gene (5 bases). Germline lookup yields CDR1 LGHNA and CDR2 YSLEER. Trimming shortened V by 0 bases and J by 0 bases, and 14 bases separated the two germline ends. The CDR3 is made up of 17 amino acids. In DNA, the CDR3 is TGCGCCAGCAGCCAAGATTTCGGGGGAGGGTTGAACACTGAAGCTTTCTTT. Protein sequence: CASSQDFGGGLNTEAFF.

The chain combines TRBV9 with TRBJ1-4; possible D gene TRBD1, 6 bases. The CDR3 loop spans 16 amino acids. Germline V gene sequence: CDR1 SGDLS, CDR2 YYNGEE. The V gene lost 3 bases and the J gene lost 0 bases, with 12 bases spanning the gap. CDR3 sequence: CASSEQTGATNEKLFF. CDR3 bases: TGTGCCAGCAGCGAGCAGACAGGAGCAACTAATGAAAAACTGTTTTTT.

The rearrangement uses TRBV29-1 and TRBJ1-2, with D possibly TRBD1 on 6 matching bases. The length of the CDR3 is 12 residues. V gave up 3 bases and J gave up 6 bases, with 11 bases separating them. From germline, CDR1 is SQVTM and CDR2 ANQGSEA. CDR3 loop: CSVDGQGHGYTF. CDR3 in DNA: TGCAGCGTTGATGGGCAGGGGCATGGCTACACCTTC.

This chain uses TRBV7-2 with TRBJ2-1, with 7 positions matching TRBD2. V dropped 5 bases and J dropped 4; count of bases not matched to a gene: 2. Germline V gene data show CDR1 as SGHTA and CDR2 as FQGNSA. The CDR3 runs 13 residues. CDR3 DNA: TGTGCCAGCAGCCCGGGGGGATACAATGAGCAGTTCTTC. Amino acid sequence: CASSPGGYNEQFF.

The chain combines TRBV30 with TRBJ1-2; TRBD1 is a possible D gene (5 bases). V was trimmed by 0 bases and J by 5 bases, leaving 13 bases between them. Germline V gene sequence: CDR1 GTSNPN, CDR2 SVGIG (reference sequence). The CDR3 covers 14 residues. CDR3 in amino acids: CAWSVGGAAYGYTF. CDR3 bases: TGTGCCTGGAGTGTAGGCGGGGCGGCTTATGGCTACACCTTC.

The chain recombines TRBV10-3 with TRBJ2-7, with TRBD1 matching over 9 bases. Germline V gene data show CDR1 as ENHRY and CDR2 as SYGVKD. There are 14 residues in the CDR3. The trim removed 8 bases at V and 6 bases at J, leaving 11 bases unmatched. CDR3 in amino acids: CAIGGQGTVVEQYF. The CDR3 bases are TGTGCCATCGGGGGACAGGGTACGGTCGTCGAGCAGTACTTC.

V and J are TRBV27 and TRBJ1-2; 9 positions match TRBD1. There are 14 residues in the CDR3. CDR1 is MNHEY and CDR2 is SMNVEV in the germline V gene (reference sequence). J lost 8 bases, V lost 2 bases, and 6 bases had no gene match. CDR3 bases: TGTGCCAGCAGTTTAAAACAGGGGGCCGGGGGCTACACCTTC. Translating gives CASSLKQGAGGYTF.

Only a few counts were recorded for this clone. The chain links TRBV19 to TRBJ1-1; D not certain. Germline loops: CDR1 LNHDA, CDR2 SQIVND (reference sequence). Trimming left V 7 bases short and J 3 bases short, with 12 bases between. This CDR3 contains 13 residues. The CDR3 sequence: CASKTRLDTEAFF. CDR3 coding DNA: TGTGCCAGTAAGACGAGGTTGGACACTGAAGCTTTCTTT.

This clone was detected only a few times. The chain combines TRBV2 with TRBJ2-5; perhaps TRBD1 as D (5 bases). Germline-derived CDR1 and CDR2 are SNHLY and FYNNEI. V was clipped by 1 base and J by 5 bases, with 14 bases between them. This CDR3 spans 15 amino acids. This CDR3 is CASSEGDSPRETQYF. The CDR3 nucleotides read TGTGCCAGCAGTGAAGGCGACAGTCCCCGGGAGACCCAGTACTTC.

This chain uses TRBV6-6 with TRBJ2-2; 7 nucleotides match TRBD2. CDR1 is MNHNY and CDR2 is SVGAGI in the germline V gene (reference sequence). The J segment lost 1 base and the V segment lost 6 bases, leaving 5 bases of the junction unmatched. This CDR3 is built from 15 residues. The CDR3 nucleotides are TGTGCCAGCAGAACGCTAGCGGAGAACACCGGGGAGCTGTTTTTT. It yields the protein CASRTLAENTGELFF.

The chain employs TRBV9 and TRBJ1-4; 7 bases map to TRBD1. Germline V gives CDR1 SGDLS, CDR2 YYNGEE. V was pared by 4 bases and J by 7 bases, with 10 bases of the junction left unmatched. The CDR3 sequence is 15 residues long. CDR3 nucleotide sequence: TGTGCCAGCAGCACCATGACAGGGAACTCTGAAAAACTGTTTTTT. It yields the protein CASSTMTGNSEKLFF.

This clone came up once. The rearrangement uses TRBV15 and TRBJ1-1; D unresolved. Germline V gene sequence: CDR1 LNHNV, CDR2 YYDKDF (reference sequence). The CDR3 has 13 amino acids. Deletions cut 6 bases from V and 1 base from J, with 9 bases between. The CDR3 region is CATRDWRNTEAFF. The CDR3 DNA reads TGTGCCACCAGGGACTGGAGGAACACTGAAGCTTTCTTT.